This entry describes one T cell receptor beta chain. The junction had 7 bases not matched to a gene; V was cut back by 4 bases and J by 2 bases. The germline V gene encodes CDR1 SGDLS and CDR2 YYNGEE. The length of the CDR3 is 15 residues. These data originate in a study of blood T cell repertoires in COVID-19. Assay: immunoSEQ multiplex PCR; the TCRdb copy retains only in-frame clones and omits some. Of about 180,000 clones in the sample, about 87% were seen once. The V gene is TRBV9, the J gene TRBJ2-3, with 7 bases matching TRBD1. The sequence derives from a woman between 70 and 85 years old with COVID-19, enrolled during active disease. The sequenced sample was peripheral blood. This CDR3 reads CASSTPTGLTDTQYF. CDR3 nucleotide sequence: TGTGCCAGCAGCACCCCGACAGGGCTCACAGATACGCAGTATTTT.